This TCR beta chain was recorded in a study of CD8+CD57+ T cells in acquired aplastic anemia. CD8+CD57+ cell expansion had been shown by flow cytometry in patients chosen for sequencing. Patients uniformly had severe acquired aplastic anemia. The CDR3 covers 17 residues. V lost 3 bases to trimming and J lost 0 bases; unmatched junction nucleotides: 7. The germline gives CDR1 SGHTA, CDR2 FQGNSA. Using genomic DNA as the template, TCR beta VDJ and CDR3 profiling was carried out. MiXCR was run by TCRdb on the reads, yielding one entry per CDR3 protein. The sample contains roughly 260,000 distinct CDR3 sequences, 40% to 50% of which appear only once.

The chain uses TRBV7-2 and TRBJ1-4; 7 positions agree with TRBD1. Sequencing used sorted CD4+, CD8+, or CD8+CD57+ T cells (not recorded which) from PBMCs. This receptor was obtained from a human donor with aplastic anemia. The CDR3 bases are TGTGCCAGCAGCTTGACAGGGTTTAGAGCAACTAATGAAAAACTGTTTTTT. Protein sequence: CASSLTGFRATNEKLFF. Full variable domain (remainder filled in from reference TRBV7-2 and TRBJ1-4): GAGVSQSPSNKVTEKGKDVELRCDPISGHTALYWYRQSLGQGLEFLIYFQGNSAPDKSGLPSDRFSAERTGGSVSTLTIQRTQQEDSAVYLCASSLTGFRATNEKLFFGSGTQLSVL.